The clone carrying this T cell receptor (beta chain) was counted between two and nine times. Its antigen is unknown. Using RNA template, CDR3s of TCR alpha and beta were amplified with iRepertoire arm-PCR. One-step reverse transcription and amplification started from about 100-400 ng of tissue mRNA or PBMC total RNA. TCRdb ran MiXCR on the multiplex PCR reads and lists one entry per CDR3 protein. Seen here are 300,000 to 400,000 distinct CDR3 sequences, more than 35% observed once, and the top ten hold around 11%. V shed 7 bases and J 1 base; nucleotides not matched to a gene: 6. The germline CDR1 and CDR2 sequences are SQVTM and ANQGSEA. The CDR3 is 14 residues long. The sample belongs to a study of glioma-infiltrating T cells. About the research overall: Presurgical dexamethasone in glioma patients lasted six or fewer days.

Study results and caveats: Non-neoplastic patients had below-expected tissue-blood divergence, while all gliomas exceeded expectation. Shared blood CDR3 signature motifs marked patients with low tissue-blood divergence.

Material for sequencing was glioma tissue, nonneoplastic brain tissue, or PBMCs (not recorded which). This receptor was obtained from a human donor with low-grade glioma or glioblastoma, undergoing nonglioma brain surgery, or in good health (not recorded which). V and J are TRBV29-1 and TRBJ2-3, with 9 bases lining up with TRBD2. In DNA form, the CDR3 reads TGCAGCGGTGCGGGAGGGAGGGGCACAGATACGCAGTATTTT. Its protein product is CSGAGGRGTDTQYF.